Shown below are 15 T cell receptor beta chains from a single sample sequenced in a study of technical replicates of blood from several donors. The table came from immunoSEQ multiplex PCR; TCRdb's copy has only in-frame clones and leaves some out. The data contain 79,000 or so clones, about 92% of them singletons. Input material: T cells isolated from PBMCs. These receptors all stem from a human donor in good health.

This clone was seen only once. The chain employs TRBV19 and TRBJ2-7, with D possibly TRBD2 on 6 matching bases. Trimming shortened V by 3 bases and J by 2 bases, and 8 bases separated the two germline ends. Per germline, CDR1 LNHDA and CDR2 SQIVND (reference sequence). This CDR3 has 13 residues. CDR3 DNA: TGTGCCAGTAGTATCGGGGGTACCTACGAGCAGTACTTC. This codes for CASSIGGTYEQYF.

The V call is TRBV7-2, the J call TRBJ2-1; D might be TRBD2 (5 bases). Germline-derived CDR1 and CDR2 are SGHTA and FQGNSA. V lost 1 base and J 10 bases, leaving 14 bases between the germline ends. The CDR3 is made up of 14 amino acids. The CDR3 spells CASSLGGGPQEQFF. DNA of the CDR3: TGTGCCAGCAGCTTAGGCGGAGGCCCCCAGGAGCAGTTCTTC.

The chain couples TRBV9 to TRBJ2-7; 14 positions agree with TRBD2. The CDR3 loop spans 16 amino acids. Germline assignment: CDR1 SGDLS and CDR2 YYNGEE. The trim removed 2 bases at V and 4 bases at J, leaving 5 bases unmatched. The CDR3, as DNA: TGTGCCAGCAGCGTGGGACTAGCGGGAGATAAATACGAGCAGTACTTC. It encodes CASSVGLAGDKYEQYF.

The CDR3 loop is CASSGLDEQYF. In DNA form, the CDR3 reads TGTGCCAGCAGTGGTCTAGACGAGCAGTACTTC. The V call is TRBV6-5, the J call TRBJ2-7; no definite D call. Germline V lookup: CDR1 MNHEY, CDR2 SVGAGI. The germline V and J ends were trimmed by 5 bases and 5 bases, with 7 bases remaining between them. There are 11 residues in the CDR3.

The genes are TRBV7-3 and TRBJ2-2; D remains unclear. The CDR3 runs 11 residues. CDR1 and CDR2 (germline): SGHTA, FQGTGA. V was pared by 4 bases and J by 11 bases, with 8 bases between. The CDR3 DNA reads as TGTGCCAGCAGCTACGACACCGAGCTGTTTTTT. Protein sequence: CASSYDTELFF.

The CDR3 protein is CASSSGLAKNDYEQYF. The CDR3 DNA reads as TGCGCCAGCAGCTCGGGACTAGCGAAAAACGACTACGAGCAGTACTTC. The chain links TRBV5-1 to TRBJ2-7; 10 bases match TRBD2. The V gene end was trimmed by 3 bases and the J gene end by 3 bases; junction bases not matched to a gene: 9. Germline V gives CDR1 SGHRS, CDR2 YFSETQ. The CDR3 runs to 16 residues.

The J gene is TRBJ1-3, the V gene TRBV19; D is unresolved. Trimming left V 6 bases short and J 2 bases short, with 14 bases between. Germline V lookup: CDR1 LNHDA, CDR2 SQIVND (reference sequence). There are 15 residues in the CDR3. The CDR3 protein is CASSDRGSPGNTIYF. For the CDR3, the DNA is TGTGCCAGTAGCGACCGGGGTTCGCCTGGAAACACCATATATTTT.

This chain connects TRBV5-1 to TRBJ2-1; D unclear. Per the germline V gene, CDR1 is SGHRS and CDR2 is YFSETQ. This CDR3 is built from 14 residues. The V gene lost 4 bases and the J gene lost 0 bases, with 8 bases spanning the gap. CDR3 nucleotide sequence: TGCGCCAGCAGCCCGGTTAGCTCCTACAATGAGCAGTTCTTC. Translated: CASSPVSSYNEQFF.

This sequence joins TRBV7-9 and TRBJ2-1; no firm D call. The V and J ends lost 5 bases and 8 bases respectively, with 13 bases between them. CDR3 length: 13 residues. From germline, CDR1 is SEHNR and CDR2 FQNEAQ (reference sequence). CDR3 DNA sequence: TGTGCCAGCAGCGTAGGCCTAGGAGATGAGCAGTTCTTC. Amino acids: CASSVGLGDEQFF.

The rearrangement joins TRBV7-3 to TRBJ2-3; TRBD2 aligns across 7 bases. Per germline, CDR1 SGHTA and CDR2 FQGTGA. J gave up 6 bases and V 5 bases, and 11 bases lay outside the gene matches. This CDR3 is 15 amino acids long. The DNA of the CDR3 is TGTGCCAGCAGCGCCGCGGGAGTCTCAGAGGATACGCAGTATTTT. It specifies CASSAAGVSEDTQYF.

The chain has TRBV19 and TRBJ1-1; D gene unclear. CDR3 size: 12 residues. The germline V gene encodes CDR1 LNHDA and CDR2 SQIVND (reference sequence). Trimming took 5 bases from V and 2 from J, leaving 6 bases between them. The CDR3 coding sequence is TGTGCCAGTAGTCTCTTTAACACTGAAGCTTTCTTT. Amino acid sequence: CASSLFNTEAFF.

In nucleotides, the CDR3 is TGTGCCAGCAGTTACGCGAGCTCCTACAATGAGCAGTTCTTC. Translation: CASSYASSYNEQFF. The rearrangement joins TRBV6-5 to TRBJ2-1; the D is unclear. The germline V gene encodes CDR1 MNHEY and CDR2 SVGAGI. Trimming took 2 bases from V and 0 from J, leaving 5 bases between them. The CDR3 extends over 14 amino acids.

The V gene is TRBV7-2, the J gene TRBJ2-5; tentative D call: TRBD2 (6 bases). The CDR3 contains 15 residues. V lost 5 bases and J lost 5, with 18 bases in between. The germline V gene encodes CDR1 SGHTA and CDR2 FQGNSA. DNA of the CDR3: TGTGCCAGCAGCCCCCATACTAGCCCCCAGGAGACCCAGTACTTC. Encoded protein: CASSPHTSPQETQYF.

The rearrangement joins TRBV15 to TRBJ2-1; D is undetermined. The CDR3 totals 14 residues. V was shortened by 1 base and J by 6 bases, with 10 bases between the two germline ends. CDR1 is LNHNV and CDR2 is YYDKDF in the germline V gene (reference sequence). CDR3 in amino acids: CATSRVWLLNEQFF. DNA for the CDR3: TGTGCCACCAGCAGAGTGTGGCTCCTCAATGAGCAGTTCTTC.

The J gene is TRBJ1-1, the V gene TRBV19, with 7 bases lining up with TRBD1. The CDR3 loop spans 16 amino acids. After removal of 5 bases from V and 4 bases from J, the junction contained 13 bases not matched to a gene. Germline V gene lookup returns CDR1 LNHDA and CDR2 SQIVND (reference sequence). The CDR3 sequence: CASSGRVHRGSTEAFF. The CDR3 nucleotides read TGTGCCAGTAGTGGAAGAGTCCACAGGGGTAGCACTGAAGCTTTCTTT.